Sequencing of this T cell receptor (beta chain) was carried out in a study of blood T cell repertoires in COVID-19. Here immunoSEQ multiplex PCR was the method, and the copy in TCRdb shows in-frame clones only, minus some. The top ten hold about 13% of the sample, which has about 190,000 clones, 70% to 85% seen once. Germline CDR1 reads SGHDT; CDR2 reads YYEEEE. Trimming pared 4 bases from V and 4 bases from J, leaving 12 bases between. CDR3 length: 14 residues. The source material was peripheral blood. The V call is TRBV5-6, the J call TRBJ1-5; D is uncertain. The receptor's source is a man between 50 and 59 years old who had recovered from COVID-19. The CDR3 region is CASSHGRGNQPQHF. The CDR3 nucleotides are TGTGCCAGCAGCCACGGACGGGGAAATCAGCCCCAGCATTTT.